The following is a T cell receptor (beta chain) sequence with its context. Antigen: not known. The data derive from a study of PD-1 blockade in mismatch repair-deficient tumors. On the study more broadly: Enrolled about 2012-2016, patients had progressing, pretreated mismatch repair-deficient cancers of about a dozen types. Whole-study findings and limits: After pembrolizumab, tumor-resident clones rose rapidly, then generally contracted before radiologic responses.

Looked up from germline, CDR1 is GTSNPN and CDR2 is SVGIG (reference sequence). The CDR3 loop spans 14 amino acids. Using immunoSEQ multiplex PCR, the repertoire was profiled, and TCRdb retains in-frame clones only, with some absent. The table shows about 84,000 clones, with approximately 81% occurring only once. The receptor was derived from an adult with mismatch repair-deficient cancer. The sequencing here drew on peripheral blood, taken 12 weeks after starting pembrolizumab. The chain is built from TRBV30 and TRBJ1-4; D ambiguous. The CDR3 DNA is TGTGCGCGGGGAGAGCATACAACTAATGAAAAACTGTTTTTT. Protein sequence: CARGEHTTNEKLFF.